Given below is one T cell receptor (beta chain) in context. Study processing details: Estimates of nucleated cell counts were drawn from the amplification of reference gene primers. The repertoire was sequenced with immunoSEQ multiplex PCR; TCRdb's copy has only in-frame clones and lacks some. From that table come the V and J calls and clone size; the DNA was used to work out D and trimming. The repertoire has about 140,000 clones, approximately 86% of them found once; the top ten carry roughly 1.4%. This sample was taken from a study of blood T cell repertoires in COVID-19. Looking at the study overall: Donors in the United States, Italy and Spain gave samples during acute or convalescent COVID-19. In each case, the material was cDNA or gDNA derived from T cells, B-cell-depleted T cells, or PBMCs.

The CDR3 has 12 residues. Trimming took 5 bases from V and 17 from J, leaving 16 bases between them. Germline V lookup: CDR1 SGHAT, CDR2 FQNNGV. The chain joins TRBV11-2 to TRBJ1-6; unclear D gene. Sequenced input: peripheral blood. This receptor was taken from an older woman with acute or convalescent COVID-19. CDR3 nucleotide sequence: TGTGCCAGCAGCGCATTGACATCGGTGGTCCACTTT. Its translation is CASSALTSVVHF.